Following are 15 T cell receptor beta chains from one sample sequenced in a study of CD8+CD57+ T cells in acquired aplastic anemia listed by TCRdb under 2018. TCRdb records Illumina HiSeq 2000 as the sequencer. Genomic DNA was used as template for profiling of TCR beta VDJ combinations and CDR3 sequences. TCRdb reanalyzed the raw reads on its own, using fastp at Q25 for trimming and MiXCR for clone calling, and kept in-frame beta chains. Identical CDR3 proteins give one entry, which carries the most common genes and DNA. The table for this sample lists 160,000 or so distinct CDR3 sequences; about two thirds of them were counted only once. The top ten hold around 45% of the sample. Flow cytometry had shown CD8+CD57+ cell expansion in the patients selected for sequencing. The sequencing input was sorted CD4+, CD8+, or CD8+CD57+ T cells (not recorded which) from PBMCs. All receptors come from a human donor with aplastic anemia.

The rearrangement joins TRBV19 to TRBJ1-1, with a weak D call TRBD1 (5 bases). Germline-derived CDR1 and CDR2 are LNHDA and SQIVND (reference sequence). V lost 5 bases and J lost 11, with 18 bases in between. The CDR3 totals 13 residues. The CDR3 sequence is CASSRGGVLEAFF. The CDR3 DNA follows: TGTGCCAGTAGTCGGGGGGGGGTCCTTGAGGCTTTCTTT.

The genes are TRBV28 and TRBJ1-1; 10 bases agree with TRBD1. The germline V gene encodes CDR1 MDHEN and CDR2 SYDVKM. CDR3 length: 14 amino acids. The V gene end was trimmed by 5 bases and the J gene end by 4 bases; junction bases not matched to a gene: 4. The CDR3 DNA reads as TGTGCCAGCAGTCCCCGACAGGGGGCCACTGAAGCTTTCTTT. This gives the protein CASSPRQGATEAFF.

The V and J genes are TRBV5-1 and TRBJ2-7; no clear D. Germline V gene sequence: CDR1 SGHRS, CDR2 YFSETQ. V lost 7 bases and J 5 bases, leaving 16 bases between the germline ends. There are 13 residues in the CDR3. Written as DNA, the CDR3 is TGCGCCAGCGGGTTTAGCTCTAAGGACGAGCAGTACTTC. Its translation: CASGFSSKDEQYF.

This clonotype was observed a handful of times. This rearrangement joins TRBV7-9 to TRBJ1-1; D gene ambiguous. The CDR3 runs to 13 residues. V lost 5 bases, J lost 5 bases, and 12 bases lay in between. CDR1 is SEHNR and CDR2 is FQNEAQ in the germline V gene (reference sequence). The DNA for the CDR3 is TGTGCCAGCAGCACCCTACTCGGGACTGAAGCTTTCTTT. Residues: CASSTLLGTEAFF.

The chain is built from TRBV7-9 and TRBJ2-5; 10 positions agree with TRBD1. Germline values: CDR1 SEHNR, CDR2 FQNEAQ (reference sequence). With V trimmed by 5 bases and J by 6 bases, 6 bases remained unmatched. The CDR3 spans 14 residues. The CDR3 sequence: CASSADRGRQTQYF. As DNA, the CDR3 is TGTGCCAGCAGCGCCGACAGGGGGCGGCAGACCCAGTACTTC.

In its sample, this clonotype was seen a few times. This rearrangement joins TRBV20-1 to TRBJ1-2; D possibly corresponds to TRBD1 (6 bases). The germline CDR1 and CDR2 sequences are DFQATT and SNEGSKA (reference sequence). The CDR3 is made up of 15 amino acids. Trimming cost V 0 bases and J 8 bases, with 19 bases left between them. The CDR3 coding sequence is TGCAGTGCTAGAGATGGGCACCGGATTGGGGGCGGCTACACCTTC. Amino acid sequence: CSARDGHRIGGGYTF.

This clonotype was counted once. The V gene is TRBV11-2, the J gene TRBJ2-7; D perhaps matches TRBD2 (5 bases). Germline CDR1 SGHAT, CDR2 FQNNGV. V was cut by 8 bases and J by 0 bases, with 14 bases left in between. The length of the CDR3 is 14 residues. The CDR3 DNA reads as TGTGCCAGCGAACGGGCTGCGGGCTCCTACGAGCAGTACGTC. It encodes CASERAAGSYEQYV.

The V and J genes are TRBV7-2 and TRBJ2-3; D is perhaps TRBD2 (5 bases). Trimming removed 5 bases from V and 6 bases from J, with 12 bases in between. In germline, CDR1 is SGHTA, CDR2 FQGNSA. The CDR3 extends over 13 amino acids. CDR3 region: CASSDLTRDTQYF. In DNA, the CDR3 is TGTGCCAGCAGCGATCTAACTAGGGATACGCAGTATTTT.

The V call is TRBV29-1, the J call TRBJ2-3, with TRBD2 matching 8 bases. The CDR3 sequence is 14 residues long. CDR1 and CDR2 from the germline V gene are SQVTM and ANQGSEA. J was trimmed by 0 bases and V by 6 bases; bases with no gene match: 5. The CDR3 here is CSVSPGGSTDTQYF. The CDR3 DNA reads as TGCAGCGTCTCCCCGGGGGGGAGCACAGATACGCAGTATTTT.

This sequence joins TRBV10-3 and TRBJ1-2; 8 nucleotides align to TRBD1. Germline V gene sequence: CDR1 ENHRY, CDR2 SYGVKD. Unmatched junction bases numbered 5, after V lost 5 bases and J lost 3 bases. The CDR3 totals 14 residues. Written as DNA, the CDR3 is TGTGCCATCAGTCTGTCGACAGGGGACTATGGCTACACCTTC. This codes for CAISLSTGDYGYTF.

CDR3 nucleotides: TGTGCCAGCAGGGGACAGGGGAGCTACACAGATACGCAGTATTTT. It is translated as CASRGQGSYTDTQYF. The V gene is TRBV7-9, the J gene TRBJ2-3, with TRBD1 matching 10 bases. The trim removed 6 bases at V and 2 bases at J, leaving 5 bases unmatched. CDR1 and CDR2 (germline): SEHNR, FQNEAQ (reference sequence). The CDR3 is 15 amino acids.

V and J are TRBV19 and TRBJ2-3; 7 bases are shared with TRBD1. The CDR3 sequence is 16 residues long. Germline V lookup: CDR1 LNHDA, CDR2 SQIVND (reference sequence). J gave up 3 bases and V 1 base, and 7 bases lay outside the gene matches. As DNA, the CDR3 is TGTGCCAGTAGTATAGGACGGACAGGAAGGACAGATACGCAGTATTTT. Translating it yields CASSIGRTGRTDTQYF.

J is TRBJ2-2 and V is TRBV5-1, with TRBD2 identical over 12 bases. This CDR3 region has 16 residues. Trimming cost V 5 bases and J 6 bases; bases outside gene matches: 8. CDR1 and CDR2 (germline): SGHRS, YFSETQ. The CDR3 is CASRSGLAGLAGELFF. In nucleotides, the CDR3 is TGCGCCAGCAGGTCCGGACTAGCGGGACTAGCCGGGGAGCTGTTTTTT.

On this clonotype itself: An end of the junction does not agree with germline; a read error may underlie this. This chain links TRBV7-8 with TRBJ2-7, with D possibly being TRBD2 (7 bases). The CDR3 has 12 amino acids. CDR1 SGHVS and CDR2 FQNEAQ come from the germline V gene. Written as DNA, the CDR3 is TGTGCCAGCAGCTTAGCGGGGGGGGGGGCCCACTTC. Translating gives CASSLAGGGAHF.

The V and J genes are TRBV10-3 and TRBJ2-1, with TRBD2 identical over 7 bases. The CDR3 is made up of 15 amino acids. V lost 10 bases and J lost 0; bases outside the gene matches: 9. CDR1 and CDR2 (germline): ENHRY, SYGVKD. The CDR3 DNA is TGTGCCACCGGAAGGCGGGGGAGCTCCTACAATGAGCAGTTCTTC. Its translation is CATGRRGSSYNEQFF.